A selection of T cell receptor beta chains follows, all from one sample in a study of PD-1 blockade in classical Hodgkin lymphoma. Method: immunoSEQ multiplex PCR; TCRdb's copy keeps in-frame clones and lacks some. This repertoire shows roughly 40,000 clones, 87% found once; its top ten account for around 9%. Here the sequenced sample was peripheral blood mononuclear cells (PBMCs), taken at baseline. The receptors originated from a human donor with classical Hodgkin lymphoma. CDR3s include the opening cysteine and the closing phenylalanine or tryptophan. The order of the fields is clone size, D gene, J gene, V gene, CDR3 protein, CDR3 DNA. The D gene is left open where the match is weak. The listing skips clone size in some rows; elsewhere it reads once, few, many or a size class.

.	TRBD1	TRBJ2-7	TRBV7-8	CASSFLQGFAYEQYF	TGTGCCAGCAGCTTTCTACAGGGGTTCGCCTACGAGCAGTACTTC
.	TRBD1	TRBJ1-2	TRBV28	CASSLTRQGDYGYTF	TGTGCCAGCAGTTTGACCAGACAGGGGGACTATGGCTACACCTTC
.	.	TRBJ2-7	TRBV7-2	CASSLEPSVTYEQYF	TGTGCCAGCAGCTTAGAGCCTAGCGTCACCTACGAGCAGTACTTC
once	.	TRBJ1-4	TRBV6-1	CASSNSLNEKLFF	TGTGCCAGCAGTAACAGTCTTAATGAAAAACTGTTTTTT
once	.	TRBJ2-7	TRBV5-4	CASSWKWQASYEQYF	TGTGCCAGCAGCTGGAAGTGGCAGGCCTCCTACGAGCAGTACTTC
.	.	TRBJ2-2	TRBV18	CASSPQDSTGELFF	TGTGCCAGCTCACCACAGGACAGCACCGGGGAGCTGTTTTTT
few	.	TRBJ2-3	TRBV9	CASSVEGTSFSTDTQYF	TGTGCCAGCAGCGTAGAAGGGACAAGTTTTAGCACAGATACGCAGTATTTT
.	TRBD1	TRBJ1-5	TRBV9	CASSVGTGSNQPQHF	TGTGCCAGCAGCGTCGGGACAGGGAGCAATCAGCCCCAGCATTTT
.	.	TRBJ2-7	TRBV7-9	CASSFTSRGDEQYF	TGTGCCAGCAGCTTTACTAGTCGAGGAGACGAGCAGTACTTC
.	.	TRBJ1-5	TRBV28	CASSSGQHNQPQHF	TGTGCCAGCAGTTCAGGACAGCACAATCAGCCCCAGCATTTT
.	.	TRBJ2-4	TRBV10-3	CATYTGTGNIQYF	TGTGCCACCTACACAGGGACGGGAAACATTCAGTACTTC
.	TRBD1	TRBJ1-2	TRBV19	CASSRDSTNYGYTF	TGTGCCAGTAGTAGGGACAGTACTAACTATGGCTACACCTTC
.	.	TRBJ1-3	TRBV19	CASSMWTGSSGNTIYF	TGTGCCAGTAGTATGTGGACCGGGAGCTCTGGAAACACCATATATTTT
.	.	TRBJ1-1	TRBV11-3	CASSSFGSQGSMNTEAFF	TGTGCCAGCAGCTCGTTTGGGAGCCAGGGTAGTATGAACACTGAAGCTTTCTTT
.	.	TRBJ2-7	TRBV18	CASSPVIPSYEQYF	TGTGCCAGCTCACCAGTAATACCTTCCTACGAGCAGTACTTC
once	.	TRBJ2-5	TRBV29-1	CSVTGTQETQYF	TGCAGCGTTACAGGGACTCAAGAGACCCAGTACTTC
medium-sized	.	TRBJ2-7	TRBV6-5	CASTADLHRNYEQYF	TGTGCCAGCACAGCAGACTTACACCGGAACTACGAGCAGTACTTC
.	TRBD1	TRBJ1-4	TRBV6-5	CASSYDRVEEKLFF	TGTGCCAGCAGTTACGACAGGGTGGAAGAAAAACTGTTTTTT
.	.	TRBJ2-2	TRBV9	CASSAGAPGELFF	TGTGCCAGCAGCGCAGGGGCGCCCGGGGAGCTGTTTTTT
few	.	TRBJ2-3	TRBV30	CAWSQPRESGGATDTQYF	TGTGCCTGGAGCCAACCACGAGAGAGCGGAGGGGCCACAGATACGCAGTATTTT
few	.	TRBJ1-4	TRBV2	CASSRGTPNEKLFF	TGTGCCAGCAGTAGGGGTACGCCGAATGAAAAACTGTTTTTT
.	.	TRBJ2-1	TRBV4-3	CASSQELHNEQFF	TGCGCCAGCAGCCAAGAGCTCCACAATGAGCAGTTCTTC
once	.	TRBJ2-7	TRBV27	CASSLSRGPNEQYF	TGTGCCAGCAGTTTATCACGGGGGCCCAACGAGCAGTACTTC
.	TRBD2	TRBJ2-5	TRBV19	CASSTFPPGTSLQTQYF	TGTGCCAGTAGTACCTTCCCGCCCGGGACTAGCCTCCAGACCCAGTACTTC
.	.	TRBJ1-1	TRBV2	CASSRNTEAFF	TGTGCCAGCAGTAGGAACACTGAAGCTTTCTTT
.	.	TRBJ2-3	TRBV12-5	CASGPSSADTQYF	TGTGCTAGTGGACCCAGTTCCGCAGATACGCAGTATTTT
few	.	TRBJ2-7	TRBV7-2	CASSLGRYEQYF	TGTGCCAGCAGCTTAGGTCGCTACGAGCAGTACTTC
once	.	TRBJ1-5	TRBV6-6	CASSTVSRPQHF	TGTGCCAGCAGTACTGTGTCTCGGCCCCAGCATTTT
.	TRBD1	TRBJ2-1	TRBV10-3	CAIRGTGGNEQFF	TGTGCCATCAGGGGGACAGGGGGCAATGAGCAGTTCTTC
.	TRBD1	TRBJ2-2	TRBV5-5	CASSFSSGTANTGELFF	TGTGCCAGCAGCTTCAGCTCCGGGACAGCGAACACCGGGGAGCTGTTTTTT
medium-sized	.	TRBJ2-1	TRBV2	CASSDGTPYNEQFF	TGTGCCAGCAGTGATGGGACACCCTACAATGAGCAGTTCTTC
.	TRBD1	TRBJ1-4	TRBV11-3	CASSPGTGSEKLFF	TGTGCCAGCAGCCCCGGGACAGGGAGTGAAAAACTGTTTTTT
.	TRBD2	TRBJ2-1	TRBV10-3	CAISFVLFVAGRRANTNEQFF	TGTGCCATCAGTTTTGTTCTGTTCGTAGCGGGAAGGAGGGCCAATACCAATGAGCAGTTCTTC
once	TRBD2	TRBJ2-5	TRBV27	CASSLTGDRTSGSLYEETQYF	TGTGCCAGCAGCCTTACAGGAGACCGGACTAGCGGGAGTCTTTATGAAGAGACCCAGTACTTC
.	TRBD1	TRBJ2-2	TRBV7-7	CASSLATGSAELFF	TGTGCTAGCAGCTTAGCGACAGGGAGTGCGGAGCTGTTTTTT
.	TRBD2	TRBJ2-2	TRBV4-1	CASSQEGLAGEDGELFF	TGCGCCAGCAGCCAAGAAGGGCTAGCGGGAGAGGACGGGGAGCTGTTTTTT
.	TRBD1	TRBJ2-5	TRBV6-5	CASSYSGQGLETQYF	TGTGCCAGCAGCTATTCTGGACAGGGGTTAGAGACCCAGTACTTC
.	.	TRBJ1-2	TRBV28	CASSVRGGANYGYTF	TGTGCCAGCAGTGTCAGGGGAGGTGCCAACTATGGCTACACCTTC
.	.	TRBJ2-7	TRBV29-1	CSVGGPSYEQYF	TGCAGCGTGGGCGGGCCCAGCTACGAGCAGTACTTC
.	TRBD2	TRBJ2-7	TRBV4-1	CASSQGGGASYEQYF	TGCGCCAGCAGCCAAGGCGGGGGGGCCTCCTACGAGCAGTACTTC